The rows below give T cell receptor beta chains drawn from one sample of a study of blood T cell repertoires in COVID-19. Using immunoSEQ multiplex PCR, the repertoire was profiled, and TCRdb retains in-frame clones only, with some absent. The profile shows 150,000 to 200,000 clones, 70% to 90% of them singletons. Sequencing was performed on peripheral blood. The receptors here all came from a man aged 18 to 29 with acute or convalescent COVID-19. Both conserved end residues are part of each CDR3. D genes are given only for firm matches. Expanded clones get a size class; other rows say once, few or many, or leave the size out.

clone size	D gene	V gene	J gene	CDR3 protein	CDR3 DNA
-	TRBD1	TRBV24-1	TRBJ2-2	CATSDLRTGGDTGELFF	TGTGCCACCAGTGATTTGAGGACAGGGGGAGATACCGGGGAGCTGTTTTTT
-	-	TRBV2	TRBJ1-5	CASSDVLRSNQPQHF	TGTGCCAGCAGTGACGTCCTCCGTAGCAATCAGCCCCAGCATTTT
-	TRBD2	TRBV3-1/TRBV3-2	TRBJ2-3	CASSQRQTSGGAKDTQYF	TGTGCCAGCAGCCAACGACAGACTAGCGGGGGGGCTAAAGATACGCAGTATTTT
-	TRBD1	TRBV10-3	TRBJ1-5	CAIAPGQPNQPQHF	TGTGCCATCGCCCCGGGACAGCCCAATCAGCCCCAGCATTTT
once	TRBD1	TRBV13	TRBJ2-2	CASSRPRDRNTGELFF	TGTGCCAGCTCGAGGCCTAGGGACAGGAACACCGGGGAGCTGTTTTTT
-	TRBD1	TRBV30	TRBJ2-3	CAWTTGVHTDTQYF	TGTGCCTGGACGACAGGGGTTCACACAGATACGCAGTATTTT
-	-	TRBV19	TRBJ1-5	CASSISSRNSNQPQHF	TGTGCCAGTAGTATCTCGAGCAGGAATAGCAATCAGCCCCAGCATTTT
-	TRBD1	TRBV30	TRBJ1-3	CAWSPRTGGNTIYF	TGTGCCTGGAGTCCTAGGACAGGGGGAAACACCATATATTTT
-	-	TRBV5-1	TRBJ2-1	CASSPGSLNNEQFF	TGCGCCAGCAGCCCCGGGTCCCTCAACAATGAGCAGTTCTTC
once	TRBD2	TRBV5-4	TRBJ2-1	CASSPGLAGGMSYNEQFF	TGTGCCAGCAGCCCGGGACTAGCGGGGGGAATGAGCTACAATGAGCAGTTCTTC
-	-	TRBV18	TRBJ1-6	CASSSQKGNSPLHF	TGTGCCAGCTCATCTCAGAAGGGGAATTCACCCCTCCACTTT
-	-	TRBV7-2	TRBJ2-1	CASSLSASSYNEQFF	TGTGCCAGCAGCCTTAGCGCGAGCTCCTACAATGAGCAGTTCTTC
few	TRBD2	TRBV19	TRBJ2-2	CASSTGLATAGELFF	TGTGCCAGTAGTACGGGACTAGCGACGGCCGGGGAGCTGTTTTTT
-	-	TRBV7-2	TRBJ1-4	CASSFRGTTNEKLFF	TGTGCCAGCAGTTTTCGGGGGACAACTAATGAAAAACTGTTTTTT
-	-	TRBV10-3	TRBJ2-7	CAISGDNSYEQYF	TGTGCCATCAGTGGGGACAACAGCTACGAGCAGTACTTC
-	-	TRBV21-1	TRBJ1-1	CASSRGQQNTEAFF	TGTGCCAGCAGCAGAGGACAACAGAACACTGAAGCTTTCTTT
-	-	TRBV19	TRBJ1-5	CASSIRQVEPQHF	TGTGCCAGTAGTATAAGACAGGTGGAGCCCCAGCATTTT
-	-	TRBV11-2	TRBJ2-5	CASSPSGGLETQYF	TGTGCCAGCAGCCCCAGTGGAGGGCTGGAGACCCAGTACTTC
-	TRBD1	TRBV19	TRBJ2-2	CASNRDRARDGELFF	TGTGCCAGTAACCGGGACAGGGCCCGCGACGGGGAGCTGTTTTTT
-	TRBD1	TRBV29-1	TRBJ1-2	CSVGQGALNYGYTF	TGCAGCGTTGGACAGGGGGCTCTTAACTATGGCTACACCTTC
-	TRBD1	TRBV5-5	TRBJ1-2	CASSLDPTGRYGYTF	TGTGCCAGCAGCTTGGACCCGACAGGGCGGTATGGCTACACCTTC
-	TRBD1	TRBV7-9	TRBJ1-1	CASSLDLTGVGTEAFF	TGTGCCAGCAGCTTAGACTTGACAGGGGTAGGTACTGAAGCTTTCTTT
few	TRBD1	TRBV28	TRBJ1-2	CASSLFPQGASSYGYTF	TGTGCCAGCAGTTTATTCCCACAGGGGGCGTCGTCCTATGGCTACACCTTC
-	TRBD1	TRBV4-1	TRBJ2-1	CASSQSTGTGYNEQFF	TGCGCCAGCAGCCAATCAACCGGGACAGGATACAATGAGCAGTTCTTC
-	-	TRBV3-1/TRBV3-2	TRBJ1-1	CASSMTGNTEAFF	TGTGCCAGCAGCATGACAGGGAACACTGAAGCTTTCTTT
-	-	TRBV18	TRBJ2-5	CASSPLAEQETQYF	TGTGCCAGCTCACCACTAGCTGAACAAGAGACCCAGTACTTC
few	-	TRBV2	TRBJ2-7	CASMESQGTYEQYF	TGTGCCAGCATGGAGTCACAGGGCACCTACGAGCAGTACTTC
-	TRBD1	TRBV28	TRBJ1-1	CASSPTGGTEAFF	TGTGCCAGCAGTCCTACAGGGGGCACTGAAGCTTTCTTT
-	TRBD1	TRBV28	TRBJ1-1	CASIKRGQYTEAFF	TGTGCCAGCATAAAAAGGGGGCAGTACACTGAAGCTTTCTTT
once	-	TRBV4-1	TRBJ1-4	CASSPVLLEKLFF	TGCGCCAGCAGCCCGGTCTTGTTGGAAAAACTGTTTTTT
once	-	TRBV12-3/TRBV12-4	TRBJ2-4	CASRPVTPNIQYF	TGTGCCAGCAGACCGGTCACCCCAAACATTCAGTACTTC
few	-	TRBV4-1	TRBJ2-4	CASSQDDFVAKNIQYF	TGCGCCAGCAGCCAAGATGACTTCGTAGCCAAAAACATTCAGTACTTC
-	TRBD1	TRBV18	TRBJ1-4	CASSLKRTGVATNEKLFF	TGTGCCAGCTCTCTAAAGCGGACAGGGGTTGCAACTAATGAAAAACTGTTTTTT
-	-	TRBV5-1	TRBJ1-2	CASSLASGDPYGYTF	TGCGCCAGCAGCTTGGCCTCGGGGGACCCCTATGGCTACACCTTC
-	-	TRBV5-6	TRBJ2-1	CASSLVLQGNYNEQFF	TGTGCCAGCAGCTTGGTTTTACAGGGCAACTACAATGAGCAGTTCTTC
-	-	TRBV28	TRBJ1-1	CASIPNPGTEAFF	TGTGCCAGCATACCAAATCCGGGCACTGAAGCTTTCTTT
-	-	TRBV18	TRBJ2-7	CASSPLTGTSYEQYF	TGTGCCAGCTCACCACTGACTGGAACTAGCTACGAGCAGTACTTC
-	TRBD2	TRBV2	TRBJ2-3	CASSEEAGGRSTQYF	TGTGCCAGCAGTGAAGAGGCGGGGGGGCGAAGTACGCAGTATTTT
-	-	TRBV12-3/TRBV12-4	TRBJ2-3	CASTWASTDTQYF	TGTGCCAGCACTTGGGCCTCCACAGATACGCAGTATTTT
-	-	TRBV11-2	TRBJ2-5	CASSGGLQETQYF	TGTGCCAGCAGCGGCGGACTCCAAGAGACCCAGTACTTC
-	-	TRBV7-3	TRBJ1-1	CASSSPGVAEAFF	TGTGCCAGCAGCTCACCAGGGGTGGCTGAAGCTTTCTTT
-	-	TRBV3-1/TRBV3-2	TRBJ2-4	CASSQVGGRAKNIQYF	TGTGCCAGCAGCCAAGTCGGGGGGCGAGCCAAAAACATTCAGTACTTC
-	TRBD1	TRBV7-3	TRBJ2-1	CASSAGGEQFF	TGTGCCAGCAGCGCAGGGGGTGAGCAGTTCTTC
-	TRBD1	TRBV19	TRBJ2-7	CASRDRNYEQYF	TGTGCCAGCCGGGACAGAAACTACGAGCAGTACTTC
-	-	TRBV7-8	TRBJ1-2	CASSLEQGWEGYTF	TGTGCCAGCAGCTTAGAACAGGGTTGGGAAGGCTACACCTTC
-	-	TRBV28	TRBJ2-1	CAPGRKGLGNEQFF	TGTGCCCCCGGGAGAAAGGGCCTTGGCAATGAGCAGTTCTTC